The table lists the clone carrying this T cell receptor beta chain with many counts. This record comes from a study of human T cells and chemical hapten exposure. Study-wide context: The use of 2% DPC on approximately 2 cm by approximately 2 cm of upper inner arm skin constituted sensitization. Patch tests applied 0.01% DPC to the upper back and were scored after 6 days. Alopecia universalis, totalis or areata was present in patients who were mostly female.

The V end was cut by 1 base, the J end by 5 bases, with 14 bases between. This CDR3 has 14 residues. Germline V gene data show CDR1 as DFQATT and CDR2 as SNEGSKA (reference sequence). Via MiXCR, TCRdb re-called the RACE reads, giving one row per CDR3 protein. The sample includes 84,000 or so distinct CDR3 sequences, over 9.5% of them seen just once. Time point described: patch test 1, 2 weeks after DPC sensitization. Indicated treatment: therapeutic diphenylcyclopropenone sensitization with weekly scalp DPC. This specimen was whole blood, taken in connection with sensitization to the hapten diphenylcyclopropenone (DPC). The sequence derives from a man in his forties with alopecia areata. Some clones in this sample may be carry-over from other donors' samples. The chain combines TRBV20-1 with TRBJ2-5, with TRBD1 as a possible D gene (6 bases). The CDR3 bases are TGCAGTGCTAGAGGTGGACAGTCGACGGAGACCCAGTACTTC. This gives the protein CSARGGQSTETQYF.